This TCR beta chain was captured by sequencing in a study of blood T cells in healthy people across ages. Study results and limitations: Expanded clonotype shifts may have been confounded, as the donors had an unknown CMV status. Naive CD4+ cell counts and diversity both ran higher in long-lived than in aged donors.

Many counts were recorded for this clonotype. Its cognate antigen is unknown. The authors ran a second PCR of roughly 7 to 11 cycles using a sample-barcoded 5' primer and a J-beta primer mix. TCRdb re-analysed the 5' RACE reads in MiXCR, keeping a single row per CDR3 protein. The profile covers approximately 810,000 distinct CDR3 sequences, with under 40% appearing a single time and roughly 13% taken by the ten largest. The germline gives CDR1 SGHRS, CDR2 YFSETQ. Trimming took 4 bases from V and 5 from J, leaving 15 bases between them. This CDR3 contains 14 residues. This TCR was recovered from a man between 18 and 35 years old in good health. The J gene is TRBJ1-2, the V gene TRBV5-1, with a weak D call TRBD1 (5 bases). The specimen was blood. For the CDR3, the DNA is TGCGCCAGCAGCCCTCGACAGACCCTATATGGCTACACCTTC. This encodes CASSPRQTLYGYTF.